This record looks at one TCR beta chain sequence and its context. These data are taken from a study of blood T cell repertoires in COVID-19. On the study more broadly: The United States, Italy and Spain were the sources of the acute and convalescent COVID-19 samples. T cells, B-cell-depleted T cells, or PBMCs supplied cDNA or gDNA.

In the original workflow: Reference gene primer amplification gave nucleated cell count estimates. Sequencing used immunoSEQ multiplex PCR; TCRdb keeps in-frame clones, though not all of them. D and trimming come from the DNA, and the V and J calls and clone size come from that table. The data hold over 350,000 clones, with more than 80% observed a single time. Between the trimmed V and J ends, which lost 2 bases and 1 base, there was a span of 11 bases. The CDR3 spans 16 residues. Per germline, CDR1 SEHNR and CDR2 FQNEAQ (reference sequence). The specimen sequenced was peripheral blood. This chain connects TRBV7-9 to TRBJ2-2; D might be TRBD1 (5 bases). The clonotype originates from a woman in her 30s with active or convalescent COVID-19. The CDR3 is CASSLFSTGNTGELFF. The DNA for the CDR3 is TGTGCCAGCAGCTTATTTTCCACAGGGAACACCGGGGAGCTGTTTTTT. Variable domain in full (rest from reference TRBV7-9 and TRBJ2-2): DTGVSQNPRHKITKRGQNVTFRCDPISEHNRLYWYRQTLGQGPEFLTYFQNEAQLEKSRLLSDRFSAERPKGSFSTLEIQRTEQGDSAMYLCASSLFSTGNTGELFFGEGSRLTVL.